The clone carrying this T cell receptor (beta chain) occurred many times. Its antigen remains unidentified. This entry comes from a study of response to subunit inactivated influenza vaccine. Overall study results and limits: Authors suggested seasonal influenza vaccinations each recruit few new T cells.

TCRdb ran MiXCR on the RT-PCR reads and lists one entry per CDR3 protein. Of about 530,000 distinct CDR3 sequences in the sample, about an eighth were seen once. V lost 6 bases and J 5 bases, leaving 17 bases between the germline ends. There are 15 residues in the CDR3. The starting material was PBMCs from blood, obtained 45 days after vaccination. The source of this sequence is a man in his fifties who received an inactivated influenza vaccine. This chain links TRBV12-3 or TRBV12-4 with TRBJ1-5; weak D call: TRBD1 (5 bases). The CDR3 region has the DNA TGTGCCAGCAGCTTCTCGACAGCCCCTTATCAGCCCCAGCATTTT. Translating it yields CASSFSTAPYQPQHF.